The next 5 T cell receptor beta chains were all read from a single sample in a study of T-cell memory formation after mild COVID-19 (dated by TCRdb to the early 2020s). To prepare the library, 5' RACE was applied. Sequencing was carried out with an Illumina NovaSeq 6000. TCRdb itself trimmed the public reads at Q25 with fastp, ran MiXCR and retained productive beta chains. Each CDR3 protein appears once, grouped with its most common genes and DNA. The sample yields around 340,000 distinct CDR3 sequences; 13% were counted once. The ten largest clones represent about a fifth of the sample. Sequenced sample: PBMCs or a T cell subset sorted from them (not recorded which). The receptors originated from a man between 18 and 29 years old who had mild COVID-19 (a few samples of this study predate the infection). The sample titles of this study are shuffled in the database, so cell type and time point are left out; the donor was told from shared clones.

The chain has TRBV20-1 and TRBJ2-7; D is possibly TRBD1 (6 bases). Germline V lookup: CDR1 DFQATT, CDR2 SNEGSKA (reference sequence). There are 13 residues in the CDR3. Trimming removed 1 base at V and 4 bases at J, with 11 bases between. CDR3 DNA: TGCAGTGCTAGAGTGAGGGGGAGTTACGAGCAGTACTTC. Protein product: CSARVRGSYEQYF.

The chain carries TRBV6-4 and TRBJ2-7; D unresolved. This CDR3 comprises 14 residues. Looked up from germline, CDR1 is MRHNA and CDR2 is SNTAGT. Trimming stripped 2 bases from V and 0 bases from J, with 8 bases between. The CDR3 sequence: CASSDRRPSYEQYF. DNA of the CDR3: TGTGCCAGCAGTGACAGAAGGCCCTCCTACGAGCAGTACTTC.

This clonotype was observed many times. The chain is built from TRBV10-3 and TRBJ2-6; no definite D call. The length of the CDR3 is 16 residues. Trimming removed 4 bases from V and 0 bases from J, with 10 bases in between. Germline assignment: CDR1 ENHRY and CDR2 SYGVKD. This chain's CDR3 is CAISGTRDSGANVLTF. In DNA form, the CDR3 reads TGTGCCATCAGTGGGACCCGAGACTCTGGGGCCAACGTCCTGACTTTC.

The rearrangement links TRBV7-2 to TRBJ2-4; the match to TRBD1 covers 11 bases. The CDR3 runs to 15 residues. CDR1 SGHTA and CDR2 FQGNSA come from the germline V gene. Trimming removed 5 bases from V and 5 bases from J; junction bases left unmatched: 5. CDR3 bases: TGTGCCAGCAGCCGTATGGACAGGGGGCAAAACATTCAGTACTTC. Its translation is CASSRMDRGQNIQYF.

This clonotype was seen many times. This rearrangement joins TRBV11-2 to TRBJ2-7, with 11 bases matching TRBD2. The CDR3 covers 17 residues. The germline CDR1 and CDR2 sequences are SGHAT and FQNNGV. Trimming cost V 6 bases and J 0 bases; bases outside gene matches: 10. The CDR3 reads CASRSTSGGRFSYEQYF. Here the CDR3 DNA reads TGTGCCAGCAGGAGCACTAGCGGGGGCCGATTCTCCTACGAGCAGTACTTC.